This T cell receptor beta chain was recovered during a study of T cell repertoires in ileal Crohn's disease. Notes on this clone: Its antigen is as yet unknown.

Study-level results: Clonal expansions were more frequent in active smokers than non-smokers at surgery.

This CDR3 comprises 16 residues. Between the trimmed V and J ends, which lost 10 bases and 0 bases, there was a span of 21 bases. Time point given: neoterminal ileum biopsy at postoperative endoscopy, about 6 months after surgery. Patients were adults with ileal or ileocolonic Crohn's disease needing resection. Produced via immunoSEQ multiplex PCR; TCRdb's table is partial and in-frame only. Of 15,000 to 20,000 clones listed, roughly 72% were seen once; the top ten hold around 4.2%. The genes are TRBV23-1 and TRBJ1-1, with TRBD1 as a possible D gene (5 bases). TRBV23-1 is an ORF for which the function is uncertain. The receptor was derived from an adult with Crohn's disease. Material for sequencing was ileal tissue. DNA for the CDR3: TGCGCCATCTCGCGAAGGGGCAGCAGAATGAACACTGAAGCTTTCTTT. Its translation: CAISRRGSRMNTEAFF.